This TCR beta chain was sequenced for a study of OX40 agonist ivuxolimab in advanced cancers. Profiled with immunoSEQ multiplex PCR; TCRdb holds only in-frame clones, not every one. This sample has some 74,000 clones, with roughly four fifths found just once. CDR1 and CDR2 (germline): SGHNT, YYREEE (reference sequence). This CDR3 is 14 amino acids long. The V end lost 3 bases, the J end lost 1 base, and 10 bases lay between the germline ends. This sample comprised CD4+ or CD8+ T cells sorted from blood, obtained in a trial of the OX40 agonist ivuxolimab. The chain has TRBV5-4 and TRBJ1-1; D possibly corresponds to TRBD1 (6 bases). This TCR was recovered from an adult with an advanced solid tumor such as melanoma, head and neck, liver or kidney cancer. The CDR3 DNA follows: TGTGCCAGCAGCTCAGGGGACGGGAACACTGAAGCTTTCTTT. Amino acid sequence: CASSSGDGNTEAFF.